The 20 T cell receptor beta chains reported below all come from one sample, sequenced in a study of cytomegalovirus exposure and HLA in healthy donors. Researchers ran the PCR with 60 Vbeta and 13 Jbeta primers. Produced via immunoSEQ multiplex PCR; TCRdb's table is partial and in-frame only. The sample shows around 100,000 clones, about 70% of them seen only once. Source material: PBMCs. These receptors were taken from a woman aged 35 to 49 in good health and CMV-seronegative.

This clone was recorded once. The rearrangement joins TRBV12-5 to TRBJ2-7; tentative D call: TRBD1 (6 bases). Germline CDR1 reads LGHNT; CDR2 reads FRNRAP. Trimming pared 4 bases from V and 0 bases from J, leaving 13 bases between. The CDR3 extends over 15 amino acids. The CDR3 loop reads CASGYPGTSSYEQYF. Here the CDR3 DNA reads TGTGCTAGTGGTTACCCCGGGACAAGCTCCTACGAGCAGTACTTC.

In the case of this clone: One end of the junction is discordant with germline, which a read error may explain. The chain employs TRBV7-7 and TRBJ2-7; weak D call: TRBD2 (7 bases). The CDR3 has 14 residues. Germline V CDR1 and CDR2: SSHAT, FNYEAQ (reference sequence). Written as DNA, the CDR3 is TGTGCTAGCAGCGAAGGGGGGGATACCTACGAGCAGTACTTC. As protein: CASSEGGDTYEQYF.

In this sample, this clone turned up once. The CDR3 bases are TGTGCCAGCAGCTTAGGCGGGAGCGGACAAGAGACCCAGTACTTC. Its protein is CASSLGGSGQETQYF. The chain is built from TRBV7-6 and TRBJ2-5; 7 bases agree with TRBD2. V lost 1 base to trimming and J lost 2 bases; unmatched junction nucleotides: 4. The CDR3 totals 15 residues. Germline V gives CDR1 SGHVS, CDR2 FNYEAQ.

Turning to this clone: A read error may account for a junction end that differs from germline. Other DNA sequences in this sample translate to the same CDR3. The rearrangement uses TRBV6-5 and TRBJ2-7; D may be TRBD1 (6 bases). The CDR3 consists of 15 residues. Germline CDR1 and CDR2: MNHEY and SVGAGI. The CDR3 reads CASRHRDYEAYEQYF. CDR3 bases: TGTGCCAGCAGACACAGGGATTATGAAGCCTACGAGCAGTACTTT.

This clone was seen once. DNA of the CDR3: TGTGCCATCAGTGAAACCTGGACTAGCGGGAGCTACTACGAGCAGTACTTC. It codes for CAISETWTSGSYYEQYF. The chain couples TRBV10-3 to TRBJ2-7, with 13 bases fitting TRBD2. Germline lookup yields CDR1 ENHRY and CDR2 SYGVKD. With 3 bases clipped from V and 3 bases from J, the junction kept 8 bases outside the gene matches. The CDR3 contains 17 residues.

The chain couples TRBV5-4 to TRBJ1-5; D might be TRBD1 (6 bases). V lost 0 bases and J lost 0, with 16 bases in between. This CDR3 is 18 amino acids long. CDR1 is SGHNT, CDR2 YYREEE, per germline (reference sequence). The CDR3 reads CASSLGTAGELSNQPQHF. The DNA for the CDR3 is TGTGCCAGCAGCTTGGGAACGGCAGGGGAACTTAGCAATCAGCCCCAGCATTTT.

Concerning this clone: The junction departs from the called germline gene at one end, perhaps through a read error. This chain uses TRBV7-9 with TRBJ2-7, with a weak D call TRBD2 (5 bases). Germline assignment: CDR1 SEHNR and CDR2 FQNEAQ (reference sequence). This CDR3 has 14 residues. CDR3 sequence reads: CSSSLFGNSYEQYF. CDR3 in DNA: TGTTCCAGCAGCTTATTCGGGAACTCCTACGAGCAGTACTTC.

This chain connects TRBV7-3 to TRBJ2-6, with D possibly being TRBD2 (5 bases). CDR1 is SGHTA and CDR2 is FQGTGA in the germline V gene. The CDR3 length is 15 residues. V was pared by 2 bases and J by 2 bases, with 7 bases between. The CDR3, as DNA: TGTGCCAGCAGCTTAGTCGGGGCTGGGGCCAACGTCCTGACTTTC. Translation: CASSLVGAGANVLTF.

The rearrangement joins TRBV9 to TRBJ1-4; the match to TRBD1 covers 7 bases. The CDR3 is made up of 15 amino acids. With 2 bases clipped from V and 5 bases from J, the junction kept 6 bases outside the gene matches. The germline gives CDR1 SGDLS, CDR2 YYNGEE. CDR3 loop: CASSVGGTANEKLFF. The CDR3 DNA follows: TGTGCCAGCAGCGTTGGGGGGACAGCAAATGAAAAACTGTTTTTT. Looking up the rest from reference TRBV9 and TRBJ1-4 gives the full variable domain: DSGVTQTPKHLITATGQRVTLRCSPRSGDLSVYWYQQSLDQGLQFLIQYYNGEERAKGNILERFSAQQFPDLHSELNLSSLELGDSALYFCASSVGGTANEKLFFGSGTQLSVL.

The gene calls are TRBV11-2 and TRBJ1-4; TRBD1 matches at 7 bases. Germline CDR1 SGHAT, CDR2 FQNNGV. The V gene end was trimmed by 5 bases and the J gene end by 2 bases; junction bases not matched to a gene: 11. The CDR3 runs to 17 residues. CDR3 region: CASSGPDRVRTNEKLFF. For the CDR3, the DNA is TGTGCCAGCAGCGGGCCAGACAGGGTGAGGACTAATGAAAAACTGTTTTTT. The whole variable domain, remainder taken from reference TRBV11-2 and TRBJ1-4, is EAGVAQSPRYKIIEKRQSVAFWCNPISGHATLYWYQQILGQGPKLLIQFQNNGVVDDSQLPKDRFSAERLKGVDSTLKIQPAKLEDSAVYLCASSGPDRVRTNEKLFFGSGTQLSVL.

Notes on this clone: At one end the junction does not follow the germline gene, possibly because of a read error. The CDR3 nucleotides read TGTTCCAGCAGCTTAATAGGTCAGGGAGCTTTCTTT. As protein: CSSSLIGQGAFF. The rearrangement uses TRBV7-9 and TRBJ1-1, with D possibly TRBD1 on 5 matching bases. CDR1 is SEHNR, CDR2 FQNEAQ, per germline (reference sequence). The CDR3 consists of 12 residues.

The gene calls are TRBV9 and TRBJ2-3; 9 positions agree with TRBD2. The CDR3 contains 17 residues. CDR1 and CDR2 (germline): SGDLS, YYNGEE. The J segment lost 5 bases and the V segment lost 4 bases, leaving 14 bases of the junction unmatched. CDR3 DNA sequence: TGTGCCAGCAGCCTCAAGGGGCGGGGGGGCCTAGTAGATACGCAGTATTTT. It yields the protein CASSLKGRGGLVDTQYF.

This clone has just a few counts. The CDR3 region has the DNA TGTGCCAGCAGTTTCCGAGGGACAGGGGATAATCAGCCCCAGCATTTT. It encodes CASSFRGTGDNQPQHF. The chain links TRBV28 to TRBJ1-5; TRBD1 agrees at 10 bases. J was trimmed by 4 bases and V by 3 bases; bases with no gene match: 6. The CDR3 spans 16 residues. Germline V gene sequence: CDR1 MDHEN, CDR2 SYDVKM.

The chain has TRBV4-3 and TRBJ2-4, with D possibly matching TRBD2 (6 bases). The V gene's germline CDR1 is LGHNA and CDR2 YSLEER. The CDR3 extends over 13 amino acids. V lost 0 bases and J lost 10, with 10 bases in between. CDR3 DNA: TGCGCCAGCAGCCAAGATCCAGGGAGGATTCAGTACTTC. This sequence encodes CASSQDPGRIQYF.

The chain recombines TRBV5-5 with TRBJ2-7; 7 nucleotides match TRBD1. The germline V gene has CDR1 SGHKS and CDR2 YYEKEE (reference sequence). The CDR3 covers 17 residues. Trimming took 1 base from V and 1 from J; bases not matched to a gene: 11. DNA for the CDR3: TGTGCCAGCAGCTTGAGAGCTAACGACAGGGTGTCCTACGAGCAGTACTTC. It specifies CASSLRANDRVSYEQYF.

The chain carries TRBV30 and TRBJ1-1; 8 positions match TRBD1. The germline V gene encodes CDR1 GTSNPN and CDR2 SVGIG (reference sequence). The CDR3 extends over 13 amino acids. The junction had 1 base not matched to a gene; V was cut back by 1 base and J by 3 bases. CDR3 sequence: CAWSATGDTEAFF. Written as DNA, the CDR3 is TGTGCCTGGAGTGCGACAGGGGACACTGAAGCTTTCTTT.

This clone was detected a few times. The genes are TRBV10-3 and TRBJ2-1; D might be TRBD2 (6 bases). This CDR3 spans 14 amino acids. Germline assignment: CDR1 ENHRY and CDR2 SYGVKD. Trimming left V 8 bases short and J 3 bases short, with 14 bases between. CDR3 sequence (DNA): TGTGCCATCTCCCCCTCTAGCGACTACAATGAGCAGTTCTTC. It encodes CAISPSSDYNEQFF.

The CDR3 is CASSSRDRGLAGELFF. The CDR3 bases are TGTGCCAGCAGCTCCCGGGACAGGGGTTTGGCCGGGGAGCTGTTTTTT. The chain employs TRBV7-8 and TRBJ2-2, with 10 bases lining up with TRBD1. Trimming at V came to 4 bases and at J to 6 bases, leaving 8 bases not matched to a gene. The CDR3 totals 16 residues. CDR1 and CDR2 from the germline V gene are SGHVS and FQNEAQ.

The chain carries TRBV5-1 and TRBJ1-1; D gene uncertain. The CDR3 consists of 14 residues. Trimming removed 0 bases at V and 2 bases at J, with 8 bases between. The germline CDR1 and CDR2 sequences are SGHRS and YFSETQ. The CDR3 loop is CASSLERINTEAFF. CDR3 DNA: TGCGCCAGCAGCTTGGAGCGTATCAACACTGAAGCTTTCTTT.

The chain has TRBV7-9 and TRBJ2-7; TRBD1 matches 7 bases. Per germline, CDR1 SEHNR and CDR2 FQNEAQ (reference sequence). The CDR3 is 14 residues long. V was clipped by 0 bases and J by 5 bases; unmatched bases: 4. CDR3 sequence reads: CASSLAGQVNEQYF. The CDR3 bases are TGTGCCAGCAGCTTAGCCGGACAGGTCAACGAGCAGTACTTC.